The 26 T cell receptor beta chains given below trace back to one sample, sequenced in a study of T-cell memory formation after mild COVID-19. One entry per CDR3 protein, called by TCRdb with MiXCR from the 5' RACE reads. This table holds under 300,000 distinct CDR3 sequences, around 8% found once. Sequencing input: PBMCs or a T cell subset sorted from them (not recorded which). The receptors originated from a man younger than 35 who had mild COVID-19 (a few samples of this study predate the infection). Cell type and time point are not known.

This rearrangement joins TRBV28 to TRBJ2-1; 8 bases are a match to TRBD1. The CDR3 spans 17 residues. Germline V gene lookup returns CDR1 MDHEN and CDR2 SYDVKM. Trimming removed 6 bases from V and 9 bases from J; junction bases left unmatched: 19. CDR3 in DNA: TGTGCCAGCAGCTCTGGGGAGGTGGCAGGGGGCAGGGGTGAGCAGTTCTTC. Its protein product is CASSSGEVAGGRGEQFF.

In this sample, this clonotype turned up a few times. The genes are TRBV20-1 and TRBJ1-1; D unresolved. V was shortened by 3 bases and J by 1 base, with 3 bases between the two germline ends. CDR3 length: 11 residues. The germline V gene encodes CDR1 DFQATT and CDR2 SNEGSKA (reference sequence). Here the CDR3 DNA reads TGCAGTGCTAGCCCGAACACTGAAGCTTTCTTT. Protein sequence: CSASPNTEAFF.

This clonotype was counted between two and nine times. V gene TRBV12-3 or TRBV12-4 combines with J gene TRBJ2-1, with D maybe TRBD2 (5 bases). Trimming pared 3 bases from V and 6 bases from J, leaving 9 bases between. The CDR3 is made up of 13 amino acids. The CDR3 loop is CASSLFGVNEQFF. The CDR3, as DNA: TGTGCCAGCAGTTTGTTCGGGGTCAATGAGCAGTTCTTC.

This clonotype was seen at least ten times. This chain links TRBV12-3 or TRBV12-4 with TRBJ2-2, with 7 nucleotides matching TRBD2. The CDR3 has 14 amino acids. V gave up 4 bases and J gave up 7 bases; unmatched junction bases: 6. The CDR3: CASSSSGLFGELFF. CDR3 nucleotide sequence: TGTGCCAGCAGTTCCTCGGGACTATTCGGGGAGCTGTTTTTT.

V gene TRBV12-3 or TRBV12-4 combines with J gene TRBJ2-3; D is undetermined. The CDR3 spans 14 residues. With 3 bases removed from V and 1 base from J, the gap between germline ends came to 8 bases. CDR3 nucleotides: TGTGCCAGCAGTTTTATCGGCCGCACAGATACGCAGTATTTT. As protein: CASSFIGRTDTQYF.

CDR3 DNA sequence: TGCAGTGCCCGGACTGAAACCTCCTACGAGCAGTACTTC. Translated, it gives CSARTETSYEQYF. This sequence joins TRBV20-1 and TRBJ2-7, with a tentative D call TRBD2 (5 bases). The CDR3 covers 13 residues. CDR1 is DFQATT and CDR2 is SNEGSKA in the germline V gene (reference sequence). V lost 6 bases to trimming and J lost 0 bases, with 12 bases between them.

This clonotype was seen many times. This chain uses TRBV5-6 with TRBJ2-1, with 10 bases matching TRBD2. CDR3 size: 14 residues. Trimming cost V 6 bases and J 3 bases; bases outside gene matches: 3. Germline V gives CDR1 SGHDT, CDR2 YYEEEE. The CDR3 region is CASTWTSGYNEQFF. DNA of the CDR3: TGTGCCAGCACCTGGACTAGCGGCTACAATGAGCAGTTCTTC.

The chain has TRBV7-9 and TRBJ1-1; TRBD1 is a possible D gene (5 bases). This CDR3 has 11 residues. Per germline, CDR1 SEHNR and CDR2 FQNEAQ (reference sequence). The V end was cut by 7 bases, the J end by 7 bases, with 10 bases between. The DNA of the CDR3 is TGTGCCAGCACCTCGACAGTTGAAGCTTTCTTT. It is translated as CASTSTVEAFF.

J is TRBJ2-2 and V is TRBV29-1; 8 bases map to TRBD1. The trim removed 6 bases at V and 6 bases at J, leaving 6 bases unmatched. Germline V gene sequence: CDR1 SQVTM, CDR2 ANQGSEA. CDR3 size: 13 residues. The CDR3 is CSVRQGSPGELFF. CDR3 in DNA: TGCAGCGTCCGACAGGGGAGCCCCGGGGAGCTGTTTTTT.

V gene TRBV5-1 combines with J gene TRBJ2-7; 7 nucleotides line up with TRBD1. Germline V gene data show CDR1 as SGHRS and CDR2 as YFSETQ. The CDR3 covers 16 residues. V trimming: 2 bases; J trimming: 1 base; junction bases outside the gene matches: 9. CDR3 in DNA: TGCGCCAGCAGCTTCGCTTTGGTGGGACAGTCCTACGAGCAGTACTTC. This encodes CASSFALVGQSYEQYF.

This clonotype has a count of ten or more. The chain carries TRBV5-4 and TRBJ2-3; D is ambiguous. V was shortened by 0 bases and J by 0 bases, with 8 bases between the two germline ends. The CDR3 spans 15 residues. Germline CDR1 is SGHNT and CDR2 is YYREEE (reference sequence). CDR3 in DNA: TGTGCCAGCAGCTTGGCCAGCGCTAGCACAGATACGCAGTATTTT. It is translated as CASSLASASTDTQYF.

The chain uses TRBV5-5 and TRBJ1-2; TRBD1 matches 7 bases. The CDR3 loop spans 16 amino acids. CDR1 is SGHKS and CDR2 is YYEKEE in the germline V gene (reference sequence). The ends lost 3 bases at V and 5 bases at J; junction bases unmatched: 13. The CDR3 here is CASSWTGTAKLYGYTF. DNA for the CDR3: TGTGCCAGCAGCTGGACCGGGACAGCAAAACTATATGGCTACACCTTC.

This clonotype turned up a few times. The V and J genes are TRBV6-5 and TRBJ1-5, with 8 nucleotides matching TRBD1. The J segment lost 3 bases and the V segment lost 7 bases, leaving 11 bases of the junction unmatched. CDR3 size: 16 residues. The germline CDR1 and CDR2 sequences are MNHEY and SVGAGI. CDR3 protein: CASTDRQGFPNQPQHF. CDR3 sequence (DNA): TGTGCCAGCACCGACCGACAGGGGTTCCCCAATCAGCCCCAGCATTTT.

This clonotype was detected ten times or more. The V and J genes are TRBV25-1 and TRBJ2-2; possibly TRBD2 for D (5 bases). The CDR3 is 15 amino acids. Germline CDR1 reads MGHDK; CDR2 reads SYGVNS. The V end lost 3 bases, the J end lost 5 bases, and 13 bases lay between the germline ends. DNA for the CDR3: TGTGCCAGCAGTGATGGAGTAGGAGGTACCGGGGAGCTGTTTTTT. Translation: CASSDGVGGTGELFF.

This clonotype showed up just a few times. This chain's CDR3 is CASSLRYSSEAFF. In DNA, the CDR3 is TGTGCCAGCAGCCTTAGGTACAGCTCTGAAGCTTTCTTT. This chain uses TRBV7-8 with TRBJ1-1; D unresolved. V was shortened by 5 bases and J by 6 bases, with 13 bases between the two germline ends. Germline-derived CDR1 and CDR2 are SGHVS and FQNEAQ. This CDR3 has 13 residues.

The V gene is TRBV5-1, the J gene TRBJ1-1; D ambiguous. CDR3 length: 16 residues. Germline CDR1 reads SGHRS; CDR2 reads YFSETQ. V lost 0 bases and J lost 4, with 16 bases in between. The CDR3 sequence: CASSLALGHLPTEAFF. DNA for the CDR3: TGCGCCAGCAGCTTGGCCCTAGGGCATCTCCCCACTGAAGCTTTCTTT.

This clonotype was seen more than once but under ten times. The junction and the germline gene differ at one end; a read error may be behind it. The V gene is TRBV28, the J gene TRBJ1-1; D is unclear. The CDR3 covers 13 residues. From germline, CDR1 is MDHEN and CDR2 SYDVKM. CDR3 amino acids: CASRLYMNTEAFF. The DNA of the CDR3 is TGTGCCAGCAGATTATACATGAACACTGAAGCTTTCTTT.

The V call is TRBV5-1, the J call TRBJ1-4; D might be TRBD1 (6 bases). The CDR3 contains 15 residues. Looked up from germline, CDR1 is SGHRS and CDR2 is YFSETQ. Between the trimmed V and J ends, which lost 0 bases and 8 bases, there was a span of 14 bases. The CDR3 sequence is CASSLEGRGQEKLFF. The CDR3 DNA reads TGCGCCAGCAGCTTGGAGGGCCGGGGGCAAGAAAAACTGTTTTTT.

This chain joins TRBV6-1 and TRBJ1-1, with unresolved D. Trimming pared 6 bases from V and 2 bases from J, leaving 10 bases between. This CDR3 is 13 amino acids long. CDR1 and CDR2 from the germline V gene are MNHNS and SASEGT. CDR3 DNA: TGTGCCAGCAGCGAACCAGGAAACACTGAAGCTTTCTTT. It specifies CASSEPGNTEAFF.

This clonotype turned up a few times. The chain combines TRBV7-2 with TRBJ2-4; the D gene is possibly TRBD2 (5 bases). Trimming shortened V by 5 bases and J by 0 bases, and 8 bases separated the two germline ends. The CDR3 extends over 14 amino acids. Germline CDR1 reads SGHTA; CDR2 reads FQGNSA. The CDR3 nucleotides read TGTGCCAGCAGCGCCGGACTAGCCAAAAACATTCAGTACTTC. Encoded protein: CASSAGLAKNIQYF.

This clonotype was recorded a few times. The chain employs TRBV5-1 and TRBJ2-3, with a weak D call TRBD1 (5 bases). This CDR3 region has 14 residues. The V gene's germline CDR1 is SGHRS and CDR2 YFSETQ. Trimming took off 3 bases at V and 6 bases at J, with 14 bases between the two ends. CDR3 protein: CASSSGSTGDTQYF. CDR3 coding DNA: TGCGCCAGCAGCTCAGGGTCGACCGGGGATACGCAGTATTTT. Variable domain in full (rest from reference TRBV5-1 and TRBJ2-3): KAGVTQTPRYLIKTRGQQVTLSCSPISGHRSVSWYQQTPGQGLQFLFEYFSETQRNKGNFPGRFSGRQFSNSRSEMNVSTLELGDSALYLCASSSGSTGDTQYFGPGTRLTVL.

This clonotype came up a few times. V is TRBV3-1 and J is TRBJ2-3; D remains ambiguous. Trimming pared 1 base from V and 5 bases from J, leaving 4 bases between. The CDR3 extends over 12 amino acids. The germline V gene encodes CDR1 LGHDT and CDR2 YNNKEL (reference sequence). The CDR3 sequence: CASSQVQDTQYF. In DNA form, the CDR3 reads TGTGCCAGCAGCCAAGTTCAAGATACGCAGTATTTT.

As concerns this clonotype: At one boundary the junction diverges from the germline segment, which might be a read error. The gene calls are TRBV5-1 and TRBJ1-1, with D perhaps matching TRBD1 (6 bases). Looked up from germline, CDR1 is SGHRS and CDR2 is YFSETQ. This CDR3 contains 15 residues. CDR3 DNA sequence: TGCGCCACCAGCCTGGGGGGGCAAATGAACACTGAAGCTTTCTTT. Protein: CATSLGGQMNTEAFF.

This clonotype was observed many times. The rearrangement uses TRBV6-2 or TRBV6-3 and TRBJ1-3; the D is unclear. CDR3 length: 14 amino acids. Germline lookup yields CDR1 MNHEY and CDR2 SVGEGT. V dropped 6 bases and J dropped 0 bases, with 9 bases sitting between them. DNA of the CDR3: TGTGCCAGCAGACAGAGCCACTCTGGAAACACCATATATTTT. Encoded protein: CASRQSHSGNTIYF.

The sample holds many counts of this clonotype. This chain links TRBV6-5 with TRBJ2-7; D gene uncertain. Per germline, CDR1 MNHEY and CDR2 SVGAGI. The CDR3 has 11 residues. V gave up 10 bases and J gave up 3 bases, with 10 bases separating them. The CDR3, as DNA: TGTGCCACTCCGGTCTTCTACGAGCAGTACGTC. Translated, it gives CATPVFYEQYV.

This clonotype turned up a few times. The genes are TRBV7-6 and TRBJ2-7; 8 positions agree with TRBD1. The CDR3 is 15 residues long. Trimming cost V 1 base and J 2 bases; bases outside gene matches: 4. The germline V gene has CDR1 SGHVS and CDR2 FNYEAQ. The CDR3 sequence: CASSLGGTGAYEQYF. The CDR3, as DNA: TGTGCCAGCAGCTTAGGAGGGACAGGAGCCTACGAGCAGTACTTC.